The rows below give T cell receptor beta chains drawn from one sample of a study of CD8 T cells in ankylosing spondylitis. TCRdb redid the calling of the 5' RACE reads with MiXCR, one entry per CDR3 protein. The profile shows approximately 190,000 distinct CDR3 sequences, 13% of them singletons. The sequencing sample was made of blood, either unsorted or a sorted T cell fraction (not recorded which). Receptors were obtained from a female donor with ankylosing spondylitis or in good health (not recorded which). CDR3s include the opening cysteine and the closing phenylalanine or tryptophan. The order of the fields is J gene, clone size, D gene, V gene, CDR3 length, CDR3 DNA, CDR3 protein. The D gene is left open where the match is weak. Some rows mark clone size as missing; the rest say once, few, many or name a class of expanded clone.

TRBJ2-7,many,.,TRBV18,14,TGTGCCAGCTCACCACCATCTCTAGCTGACGAGCAGTACTTC,CASSPPSLADEQYF
TRBJ2-1,.,TRBD1,TRBV7-9,16,TGTGCCAGCAGCAAAGAGGCGGGACAGGGTGGCCATGAGCAGTTCTTC,CASSKEAGQGGHEQFF
TRBJ1-3,many,.,TRBV7-2,16,TGTGCCAGCAGCTTAGTTCGTGCTACCTCTGGAAACACCATATATTTT,CASSLVRATSGNTIYF
TRBJ2-2,many,.,TRBV6-5,15,TGTGCCAGCATTTCAGCCGGGCCTAACACCGGGGAGCTGTTTTTT,CASISAGPNTGELFF
TRBJ2-2,.,.,TRBV4-2,16,TGTGCCAGCAGCCAACGCGAAATAGCAGGGACCGGGGAGCTGTTTTTT,CASSQREIAGTGELFF
TRBJ1-5,many,.,TRBV7-2,14,TGTGCCAGCAGCTTTGACAGTGGGAATCAGCCCCAGCATTTT,CASSFDSGNQPQHF
TRBJ1-2,.,.,TRBV10-3,14,TGTGCCATCAGCCCTGAGGGGGCTAACTATGGCTACACCTTC,CAISPEGANYGYTF
TRBJ1-3,many,TRBD1,TRBV7-6,17,TGTGCCAGCAGCCCCACGTCCGGGACAGCCTCTGGAAACACCATATATTTT,CASSPTSGTASGNTIYF
TRBJ2-3,medium-sized,TRBD2,TRBV6-1,15,TGTGCCAGCAGTGAATGGGGGGGGTCGAGCGATACGCAGTATTTT,CASSEWGGSSDTQYF
TRBJ2-2,few,.,TRBV14,15,TGTGCCAGCAGCCAAGGATCCCTACACACCGGGGAGCTGTTTTTT,CASSQGSLHTGELFF
TRBJ1-4,many,.,TRBV7-6,17,TGTGCCAGCAGCTTAGCTTCGCAGCTGGCAACTAATGAAAAACTGTTTTTT,CASSLASQLATNEKLFF
TRBJ1-1,few,TRBD1,TRBV18,13,TGTGCCAGCTCGGCCCACAGGGGCACTGAAGCTTTCTTT,CASSAHRGTEAFF
TRBJ2-2,.,TRBD2,TRBV3-1,15,TGTGCCAGCAGCCAAGGAGGACTAGGGGTCGGGGAGCTGTTTTTT,CASSQGGLGVGELFF
TRBJ2-1,.,TRBD2,TRBV24-1,16,TGTGCCACCAGTGAGCCCACTAGCGGGAGAGGGAATGAGCAGTTCTTC,CATSEPTSGRGNEQFF
TRBJ1-4,few,.,TRBV11-3,13,TGTGCCAGCAGCTTAGTTTCTGCCGGGGAGGTATTTTTT,CASSLVSAGEVFF
TRBJ2-2,few,TRBD1,TRBV20-1,15,TGCAGTGCTAGAGCAGGGGGCTCGGACACCGGGGAGCTGTTTTTT,CSARAGGSDTGELFF
TRBJ2-7,many,TRBD1,TRBV5-1,13,TGCGCCAGCAGATTGGGACAGGACTACGAGCAGTACTTC,CASRLGQDYEQYF
TRBJ1-1,many,.,TRBV7-2,16,TGTGCCAGCAGCTTAGGAGGAGCGGCAATGAACACTGAAGCTTTCTTT,CASSLGGAAMNTEAFF
TRBJ2-5,few,.,TRBV5-1,15,TGCGCCAGCAGCTTGGTCGTGGCAGGGCAAGAGACCCAGTACTTC,CASSLVVAGQETQYF
TRBJ2-7,many,TRBD2,TRBV20-1,14,TGCAGTGCTAGAGATCCTAGCGGGAGCCGCGAGCAGTACTTC,CSARDPSGSREQYF
TRBJ1-2,.,.,TRBV2,12,TGTGCCAGTCGCCCGATAAACTATGGCTACACCTTC,CASRPINYGYTF
TRBJ2-3,once,.,TRBV27,14,TGTGCCAGCAGCGGTTGGAGTAGCACAGATACGCAGTATTTT,CASSGWSSTDTQYF
TRBJ2-3,many,.,TRBV12-3/TRBV12-4,11,TGTGCCAGCAGTTCTCGGACAGAAGAGTATTTT,CASSSRTEEYF
TRBJ2-1,few,TRBD2,TRBV12-3/TRBV12-4,16,TGTGCCAGCAGTGGGACTAGCGGGAGGGCCTACAATGAGCAGTTCTTC,CASSGTSGRAYNEQFF
TRBJ2-2,few,.,TRBV29-1,14,TGCAGCGTTGAAGTTTTGACAGTCGCCGGGGAGCTGTTTTTT,CSVEVLTVAGELFF
TRBJ1-1,many,TRBD1,TRBV5-1,14,TGCGCCAGCAGCTGGGACAGGATGAACACTGAAGCTTTCTTT,CASSWDRMNTEAFF
TRBJ2-2,many,TRBD2,TRBV6-2/TRBV6-3,18,TGTGCCAGCAGAACGGAATCACTAGCGGGAGGTTTTACCGGGGAGCTGTTTTTT,CASRTESLAGGFTGELFF
TRBJ2-1,many,.,TRBV7-2,16,TGTGCCAGCAGCTTAGATTCCGGCAGCTCCTACAATGAGCAGTTCTTC,CASSLDSGSSYNEQFF
TRBJ1-6,.,TRBD1,TRBV15,14,TGTGCCACCAGCTCCATGGGACAGGGCTTTCGCCTCCACTTT,CATSSMGQGFRLHF
TRBJ2-2,many,.,TRBV27,17,TGTGCCAGCAGTTTATCCTGGTCCTTGCTTAACACCGGGGAGCTGTTTTTT,CASSLSWSLLNTGELFF
TRBJ1-6,many,.,TRBV27,14,TGTGCCAGCAGTTTATGGGGGGCAGATTCACCCCTCCACTTT,CASSLWGADSPLHF
TRBJ2-7,many,TRBD2,TRBV4-2,17,TGTGCCAGCAGCCAAGGAGCTACTAGCGGGAGAAAATACGAGCAGTACTTC,CASSQGATSGRKYEQYF
TRBJ1-2,.,TRBD1,TRBV12-3/TRBV12-4,13,TGTGCCAGCAGTCCCCCTTCGGGACAGGGGCCCACCTTC,CASSPPSGQGPTF
TRBJ1-2,.,TRBD1,TRBV29-1,14,TGCAGCGCCAAGATCGTGGCAGGGGGCCCTGGCTACACCTTC,CSAKIVAGGPGYTF
TRBJ1-5,many,.,TRBV20-1,13,TGCAGTGCTAGAGGTCCGTCCAATCAGCCCCAGCATTTT,CSARGPSNQPQHF
TRBJ2-5,many,TRBD2,TRBV3-1,17,TGTGCCAGCAGCCGGACTAGCGGGAGACGGGGCCAAGAGACCCAGTACTTC,CASSRTSGRRGQETQYF
TRBJ2-3,many,.,TRBV7-2,14,TGTGCCAGCAGCTTAGGGCAGGAGGCAGATACGCAGTATTTT,CASSLGQEADTQYF
TRBJ2-4,few,TRBD2,TRBV20-1,16,TGCAGTGCTAGATCTAGCGGGAGCCTAGCCAAAAACATTCAGTACTTC,CSARSSGSLAKNIQYF
TRBJ2-7,.,TRBD1,TRBV7-9,14,TGTGCCAGCAGCGTAACAACAGGGGAGAACGAGCAGTACTTC,CASSVTTGENEQYF
TRBJ2-3,.,.,TRBV5-1,13,TGCGCCAGCAGCACGTCGGTGGGGGATACGCAGTATTTT,CASSTSVGDTQYF
TRBJ2-7,.,.,TRBV12-3/TRBV12-4,13,TGTGCCAGCAGTTCCCTGCTAGTCTACGAGCAGTACTTC,CASSSLLVYEQYF
TRBJ1-4,many,.,TRBV28,14,TGTGCCAGCAGTTTCACAGGGCCTTTTGAAAAACTGTTTTTT,CASSFTGPFEKLFF
TRBJ1-4,many,.,TRBV6-5,15,TGTGCCAGCAGTTACTATGGGGGGAGGGATGAAAAACTGTTTTTT,CASSYYGGRDEKLFF
TRBJ2-3,.,.,TRBV20-1,13,TGCAGTGCTAGAGCGGGGGGCATTGTTACGCAGTATTTT,CSARAGGIVTQYF
TRBJ2-7,few,.,TRBV20-1,15,TGCAGTGCTAGGCCCCCGGGTGTACGTCGCGGCGAGCAGTACTTC,CSARPPGVRRGEQYF
TRBJ2-1,.,TRBD2,TRBV11-2,15,TGTGCCAGCAGCTTAGCTAGCGGGAGAATCAATGAGCAGTTCTTC,CASSLASGRINEQFF
TRBJ1-5,many,.,TRBV27,15,TGTGCCAGCAGTTTAGACAGGAATAGCAATCAGCCCCAGCATTTT,CASSLDRNSNQPQHF
TRBJ1-6,many,.,TRBV20-1,15,TGCAGTGCTAGAGTCCTGGGCGAAATCGGATCACCCCTCCACTTT,CSARVLGEIGSPLHF
TRBJ2-7,many,.,TRBV12-3/TRBV12-4,14,TGTGCCAGCCCCCCTTTTGACGAACCCAACGAGCAGTACTTC,CASPPFDEPNEQYF
TRBJ2-3,.,TRBD2,TRBV7-6,17,TGTGCCAGCAGCTCAAGCCCTCTAGCGGGGGCCACAGATACGCAGTATTTT,CASSSSPLAGATDTQYF
TRBJ2-1,many,.,TRBV28,15,TGTGCCAGCAGTTTAAGGAGGGGGCCTTACAATGAGCAGTTCTTC,CASSLRRGPYNEQFF
TRBJ2-1,few,.,TRBV10-3,12,TGCGCGGTGTGGTGGGGTCGGGGTGAGCAGTTCTTC,CAVWWGRGEQFF
TRBJ2-7,few,.,TRBV10-3,13,TGTGCCATCAGCGGCCAGGGGTCCTACGAGCAGTACTTC,CAISGQGSYEQYF
TRBJ2-5,many,.,TRBV21-1,14,TGTGCCAGCAGCAAAGGTGGCGGGAAAGAGACCCAGTACTTC,CASSKGGGKETQYF